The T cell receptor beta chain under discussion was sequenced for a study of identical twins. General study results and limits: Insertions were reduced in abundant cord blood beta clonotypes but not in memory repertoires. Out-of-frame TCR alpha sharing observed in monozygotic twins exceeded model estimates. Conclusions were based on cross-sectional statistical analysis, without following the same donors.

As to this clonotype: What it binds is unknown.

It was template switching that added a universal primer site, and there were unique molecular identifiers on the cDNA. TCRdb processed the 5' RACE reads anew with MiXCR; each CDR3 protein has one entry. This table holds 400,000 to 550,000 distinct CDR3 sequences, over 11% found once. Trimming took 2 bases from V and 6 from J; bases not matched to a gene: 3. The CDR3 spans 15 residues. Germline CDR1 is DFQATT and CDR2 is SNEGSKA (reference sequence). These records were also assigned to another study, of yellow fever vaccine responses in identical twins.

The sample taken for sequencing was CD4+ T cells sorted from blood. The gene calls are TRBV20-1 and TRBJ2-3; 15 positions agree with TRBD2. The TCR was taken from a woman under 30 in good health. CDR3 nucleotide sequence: TGCAGTGCTAGATCCGGGACTAGCGGGGGGGATACGCAGTATTTT. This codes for CSARSGTSGGDTQYF.